These T cell receptor beta chains were read from a single sample in a study. TCRdb analysed the multiplex PCR reads with MiXCR anew, one entry per CDR3 protein. The table records around 1,400 distinct CDR3 sequences, approximately 19% of them present only once. The sequencing sample was made of naive CD4+ T cells sorted from blood. The receptors stem from a female donor with breast cancer. Each CDR3 is given with its conserved first and last residue. A D gene is named only where the DNA matches it firmly. Clone size is shown for a subset of rows, as once, few, many or a class of expanded clone.

J gene: TRBJ1-2
D gene: TRBD1
V gene: TRBV12-3/TRBV12-4
clone size: .
CDR3 DNA: TGTGCCAGCACCATGACAGGGCTCTATGGCTACACCTTC
CDR3 protein: CASTMTGLYGYTF

J gene: TRBJ1-2
D gene: TRBD1
V gene: TRBV12-3/TRBV12-4
clone size: many
CDR3 DNA: TGTGCCAGCAGTAGACAGGGGCGGGTTGATGGCTACACCTTC
CDR3 protein: CASSRQGRVDGYTF

J gene: TRBJ1-2
D gene: TRBD1
V gene: TRBV12-3/TRBV12-4
clone size: few
CDR3 DNA: TGTGCCAGCAGCCCCGACAGGGTGAACTATGGCTACACCTTC
CDR3 protein: CASSPDRVNYGYTF

J gene: TRBJ1-2
D gene: TRBD1
V gene: TRBV12-3/TRBV12-4
clone size: .
CDR3 DNA: TGTGCCAGCAGTCAGACAGGGTCGAGTGGCTACACCTTC
CDR3 protein: CASSQTGSSGYTF

J gene: TRBJ1-2
D gene: TRBD1
V gene: TRBV12-3/TRBV12-4
clone size: medium-sized
CDR3 DNA: TGTGCCAGCGGTCGGGACAGGGCCTATGGCTACACCTTC
CDR3 protein: CASGRDRAYGYTF

J gene: TRBJ1-2
D gene: .
V gene: TRBV12-3/TRBV12-4
clone size: medium-sized
CDR3 DNA: TGTGCCAGCAGTTTAAGACGGGACTTTGGCTATGGCTACACCTTC
CDR3 protein: CASSLRRDFGYGYTF

J gene: TRBJ1-2
D gene: .
V gene: TRBV12-3/TRBV12-4
clone size: medium-sized
CDR3 DNA: TGTGCCAGCAGTTGGCGCAGGGGTTATGGCTACACCTTC
CDR3 protein: CASSWRRGYGYTF

J gene: TRBJ1-2
D gene: TRBD1
V gene: TRBV12-3/TRBV12-4
clone size: once
CDR3 DNA: TGTGCCAGCAGTAGACAGGGCTGGAGCTATGGCTACACCTTC
CDR3 protein: CASSRQGWSYGYTF

J gene: TRBJ1-2
D gene: .
V gene: TRBV12-3/TRBV12-4
clone size: medium-sized
CDR3 DNA: TGTGCCAGCAGGGAATGGGGAAAGGACTATGGCTACACCTTC
CDR3 protein: CASREWGKDYGYTF

J gene: TRBJ1-2
D gene: .
V gene: TRBV12-3/TRBV12-4
clone size: large
CDR3 DNA: TGTGCCAGCAGTTTAGTGGCAGGGTATGGCTACACCTTC
CDR3 protein: CASSLVAGYGYTF

J gene: TRBJ1-2
D gene: .
V gene: TRBV12-3/TRBV12-4
clone size: medium-sized
CDR3 DNA: TGTGCCAGCAGTTTATCCGACAGGCCGACTAACTATGGCTACACCTTC
CDR3 protein: CASSLSDRPTNYGYTF

J gene: TRBJ1-2
D gene: TRBD1
V gene: TRBV12-3/TRBV12-4
clone size: .
CDR3 DNA: TGTGCCAGCAGTTCCTGGACAGGGACTAAAGGCTATGGCTACACCTTC
CDR3 protein: CASSSWTGTKGYGYTF

J gene: TRBJ1-2
D gene: .
V gene: TRBV12-3/TRBV12-4
clone size: medium-sized
CDR3 DNA: TGTGCCAGCAGTTTAGACAGCCGAAATGGCTACACCTTC
CDR3 protein: CASSLDSRNGYTF

J gene: TRBJ1-2
D gene: TRBD1
V gene: TRBV12-3/TRBV12-4
clone size: large
CDR3 DNA: TGTGCCAGCAGTGGACAGGGACAGGCCTGGCGCTACACCTTC
CDR3 protein: CASSGQGQAWRYTF

J gene: TRBJ1-2
D gene: TRBD1
V gene: TRBV12-3/TRBV12-4
clone size: .
CDR3 DNA: TGTGCCAGCAGTCTAACACAGGGGAACTATGGCTACACCTTC
CDR3 protein: CASSLTQGNYGYTF

J gene: TRBJ1-2
D gene: TRBD1
V gene: TRBV12-3/TRBV12-4
clone size: few
CDR3 DNA: TGTGCCAGCACCGGGACAGGTGGGGACTACACCTTC
CDR3 protein: CASTGTGGDYTF

J gene: TRBJ1-2
D gene: .
V gene: TRBV12-3/TRBV12-4
clone size: large
CDR3 DNA: TGTGCCAGCAGTTCGTCGGTGCCGTCGCTGAAGGGCTACACCTTC
CDR3 protein: CASSSSVPSLKGYTF

J gene: TRBJ1-2
D gene: .
V gene: TRBV12-3/TRBV12-4
clone size: medium-sized
CDR3 DNA: TGTGCCAGCAGTTTAGGGACGGCCAACTATGGCTACACCTTC
CDR3 protein: CASSLGTANYGYTF

J gene: TRBJ1-2
D gene: TRBD1
V gene: TRBV12-3/TRBV12-4
clone size: .
CDR3 DNA: TGTGCCAGCAGTAGACAGGGGTATGACTACACCTTC
CDR3 protein: CASSRQGYDYTF

J gene: TRBJ1-2
D gene: TRBD1
V gene: TRBV12-3/TRBV12-4
clone size: .
CDR3 DNA: TGTGCCAGCCTACAGGGGATCAACGATGGCTACACCTTC
CDR3 protein: CASLQGINDGYTF

J gene: TRBJ1-2
D gene: .
V gene: TRBV12-3/TRBV12-4
clone size: .
CDR3 DNA: TGTGCCAGCAGGATAACAGGGAACTATGGCTACACCTTC
CDR3 protein: CASRITGNYGYTF

J gene: TRBJ1-2
D gene: .
V gene: TRBV12-3/TRBV12-4
clone size: medium-sized
CDR3 DNA: TGTGCCAGCAGCAACGGACAGCGCTATGGCTACACCTTC
CDR3 protein: CASSNGQRYGYTF

J gene: TRBJ1-2
D gene: .
V gene: TRBV12-3/TRBV12-4
clone size: .
CDR3 DNA: TGTGCCAGCCTGCTTAAGCAGAGGGACAACTATGGCTACACCTTC
CDR3 protein: CASLLKQRDNYGYTF

J gene: TRBJ1-2
D gene: .
V gene: TRBV12-3/TRBV12-4
clone size: medium-sized
CDR3 DNA: TGTGCCAGCAGTGGGACCGGGACATACTATGGCTACACCTTC
CDR3 protein: CASSGTGTYYGYTF